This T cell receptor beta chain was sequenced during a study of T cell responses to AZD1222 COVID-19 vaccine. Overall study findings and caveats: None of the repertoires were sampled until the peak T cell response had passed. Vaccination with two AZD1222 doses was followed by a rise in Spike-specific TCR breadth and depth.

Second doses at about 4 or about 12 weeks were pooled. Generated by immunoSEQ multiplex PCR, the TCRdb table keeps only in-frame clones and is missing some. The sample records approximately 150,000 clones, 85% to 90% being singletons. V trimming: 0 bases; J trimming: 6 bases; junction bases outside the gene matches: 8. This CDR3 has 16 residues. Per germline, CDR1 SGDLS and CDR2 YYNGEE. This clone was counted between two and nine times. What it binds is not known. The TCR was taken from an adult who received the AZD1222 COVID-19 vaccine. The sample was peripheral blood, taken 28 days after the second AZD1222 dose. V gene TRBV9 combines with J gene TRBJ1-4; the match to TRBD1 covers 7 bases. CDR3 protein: CASSVGPGGGDEKLFF. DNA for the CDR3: TGTGCCAGCAGCGTAGGCCCCGGAGGGGGCGATGAAAAACTGTTTTTT.